The T cell receptor (beta chain) described here comes from a study of blood T cell repertoires in COVID-19. Original handling: The assay estimated nucleated cells by amplifying reference gene primers. Some clones are missing from TCRdb's copy, which holds only in-frame ones; the method was immunoSEQ multiplex PCR. V, J and clone size derive from that table, while D and trimming were established from the DNA sequence. Among more than 200,000 clones listed, approximately 90% were seen once. The Seattle patients, enrolled during active infection, were followed longitudinally. Germline-derived CDR1 and CDR2 are SGHKS and YYEKEE (reference sequence). Trimming cost V 0 bases and J 7 bases, with 10 bases left between them. The CDR3 loop spans 13 amino acids.

This clonotype originated in a woman aged 30 to 39 with COVID-19, enrolled during active disease. The sequenced sample consisted of peripheral blood. V and J are TRBV5-5 and TRBJ1-1; no firm D call. The CDR3, as DNA: TGTGCCAGCAGCTTGGTTACCGGGGTTGAAGCTTTCTTT. Amino acids: CASSLVTGVEAFF.